A single sample gave rise to the 6 T cell receptor beta chains below, sequenced in a study of technical replicates of blood from several donors. The method was immunoSEQ multiplex PCR; TCRdb's version includes in-frame clones alone and lacks a portion of them. This table holds some 80,000 clones, about 96% found once. Input material: T cells isolated from PBMCs. The receptors come from a human donor in good health.

This chain connects TRBV4-1 to TRBJ1-5, with D possibly being TRBD1 (6 bases). Per the germline V gene, CDR1 is MGHRA and CDR2 is YSYEKL. The CDR3 sequence is 17 residues long. V was cut by 1 base and J by 2 bases, with 15 bases left in between. This chain's CDR3 is CASSQGLARGRNQPQHF. CDR3 DNA: TGCGCCAGCAGCCAAGGACTGGCCAGGGGTCGCAATCAGCCCCAGCATTTT.

V gene TRBV2 combines with J gene TRBJ2-2; tentatively, D is TRBD1 (6 bases). V lost 3 bases to trimming and J lost 4 bases, with 9 bases between them. CDR3 length: 14 residues. Germline V gene lookup returns CDR1 SNHLY and CDR2 FYNNEI. Here the CDR3 DNA reads TGTGCCAGCAGTGAGGGGGCTGGCACCGGGGAGCTGTTTTTT. Encoded protein: CASSEGAGTGELFF. The full variable domain, rest sourced from reference TRBV2 and TRBJ2-2, is EPEVTQTPSHQVTQMGQEVILRCVPISNHLYFYWYRQILGQKVEFLVSFYNNEISEKSEIFDDQFSVERPDGSNFTLKIRSTKLEDSAMYFCASSEGAGTGELFFGEGSRLTVL.

CDR3 bases: TGCAGCGTTGAACACGGGGAGACCCAGTACTTC. It is translated as CSVEHGETQYF. The chain has TRBV29-1 and TRBJ2-5, with no clear D. Germline values: CDR1 SQVTM, CDR2 ANQGSEA. Trimming pared 2 bases from V and 5 bases from J, leaving 6 bases between. This CDR3 comprises 11 residues.

This sequence joins TRBV6-5 and TRBJ2-1, with 8 bases matching TRBD1. CDR1 and CDR2 from the germline V gene are MNHEY and SVGAGI. V shed 2 bases, J shed 2 bases, and the junction held 2 bases outside the gene matches. There are 15 residues in the CDR3. CDR3 residues: CASSYGQGAYNEQFF. In DNA form, the CDR3 reads TGTGCCAGCAGTTACGGACAGGGAGCCTACAATGAGCAGTTCTTC.

The chain links TRBV7-3 to TRBJ2-2, with D maybe TRBD1 (5 bases). There are 15 residues in the CDR3. CDR1 and CDR2 from the germline V gene are SGHTA and FQGTGA. V lost 2 bases and J 6 bases, leaving 13 bases between the germline ends. CDR3 in DNA: TGTGCCAGCAGCTTACAGACCACAGGAGCCGGGGAGCTGTTTTTT. Translating it yields CASSLQTTGAGELFF.

The J gene is TRBJ2-3, the V gene TRBV19, with TRBD2 matching 10 bases. Per germline, CDR1 LNHDA and CDR2 SQIVND (reference sequence). The CDR3 is 15 amino acids. The junction had 2 bases not matched to a gene; V was cut back by 2 bases and J by 3 bases. The CDR3 region is CASSILSGRTDTQYF. The CDR3 nucleotides are TGTGCCAGTAGTATACTTAGCGGGAGGACAGATACGCAGTATTTT.